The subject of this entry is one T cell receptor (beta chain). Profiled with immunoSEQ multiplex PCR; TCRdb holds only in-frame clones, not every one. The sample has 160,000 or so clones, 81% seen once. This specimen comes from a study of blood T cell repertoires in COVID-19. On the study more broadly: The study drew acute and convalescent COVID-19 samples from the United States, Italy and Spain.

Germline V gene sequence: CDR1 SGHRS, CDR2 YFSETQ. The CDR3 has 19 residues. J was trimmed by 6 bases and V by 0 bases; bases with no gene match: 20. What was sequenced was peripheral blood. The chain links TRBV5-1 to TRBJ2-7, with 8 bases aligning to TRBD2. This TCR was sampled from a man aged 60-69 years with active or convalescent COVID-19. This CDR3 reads CASSLAPGLSSKLAGEQYF. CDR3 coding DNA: TGCGCCAGCAGCTTGGCACCGGGACTCTCATCGAAGCTAGCGGGCGAGCAGTACTTC.